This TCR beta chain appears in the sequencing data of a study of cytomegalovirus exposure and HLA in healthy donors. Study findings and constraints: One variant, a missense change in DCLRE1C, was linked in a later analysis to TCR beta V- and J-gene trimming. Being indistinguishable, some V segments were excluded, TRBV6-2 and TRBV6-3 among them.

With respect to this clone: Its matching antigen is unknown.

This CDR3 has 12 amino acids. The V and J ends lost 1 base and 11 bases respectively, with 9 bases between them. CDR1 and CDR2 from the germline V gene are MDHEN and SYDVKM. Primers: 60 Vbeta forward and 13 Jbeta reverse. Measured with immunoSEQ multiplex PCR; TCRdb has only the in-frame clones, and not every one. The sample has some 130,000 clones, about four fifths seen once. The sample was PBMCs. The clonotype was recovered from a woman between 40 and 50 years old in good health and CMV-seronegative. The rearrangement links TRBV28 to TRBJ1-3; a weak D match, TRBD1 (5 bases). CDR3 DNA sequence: TGTGCCAGCAGTTTATCAGGGTTCGCCATATATTTT. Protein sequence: CASSLSGFAIYF.